This entry is about one TCR beta chain. This sample is part of a study of blood T cell repertoires in COVID-19. This CDR3 has 12 residues. Germline V gene lookup returns CDR1 SGHDT and CDR2 YYEEEE. Trimming removed 0 bases at V and 5 bases at J, with 5 bases between. Authors' analysis steps: Researchers report that nucleated cell counts were estimated from reference gene primer amplification. Clones were sequenced by immunoSEQ multiplex PCR, and TCRdb holds only the in-frame ones, with some missing. The V and J calls and clone size were taken over from that table, and D and trimming were inferred from the DNA. Seen here are 200,000 to 300,000 clones, 85% to 90% observed once, and the top ten hold over 3.5%.

The sequenced material came from peripheral blood. This clonotype was obtained from a middle-aged woman with acute or convalescent COVID-19. The chain joins TRBV5-6 to TRBJ1-2; no firm D call. The DNA of the CDR3 is TGTGCCAGCAGCTTGGTTTCTTATGGCTACACCTTC. Its protein is CASSLVSYGYTF.